This T cell receptor (beta chain) appears in the sequencing data of a study of CD8 T cells in ankylosing spondylitis. Study results and caveats: There was a TCR beta motif, made of 7 to 9 highly homologous variants, that appeared characteristic of ankylosing spondylitis blood. Researchers report that disease-linked clones proved CD8+ and relatively rare in peripheral blood. Disease-linked clones reportedly showed significant enrichment in matched ankylosing spondylitis synovial fluid. Reactive arthritis synovial fluid and blood previously showed some of these motif variants.

In its sample, this clonotype was seen a few times. Its antigen is not known. One entry per CDR3 protein, called by TCRdb with MiXCR from the 5' RACE reads. The sample shows some 140,000 distinct CDR3 sequences, 6.5% to 8.5% of them seen only once. The clonotype originates from a male donor with ankylosing spondylitis. The sample was synovial fluid, either unsorted or a sorted T cell fraction (not recorded which).

This CDR3 reads CASSILGAGGTEAFF. The DNA for the CDR3 is TGTGCCAGCAGCATTCTAGGGGCTGGGGGAACTGAAGCTTTCTTT. The rearrangement links TRBV7-2 to TRBJ1-1, with D perhaps TRBD1 (5 bases). Germline CDR1 reads SGHTA; CDR2 reads FQGNSA. With 5 bases removed from V and 5 bases from J, the gap between germline ends came to 18 bases. This CDR3 comprises 15 residues.